This paragraph reports one TCR beta chain. Its matching antigen is unknown. This CDR3 is built from 13 residues. The J segment lost 4 bases and the V segment lost 3 bases, leaving 5 bases of the junction unmatched. Germline CDR1 reads SQVTM; CDR2 reads ANQGSEA. Extraction and reverse transcription of RNA yielded cDNA as the sequencing template. This table comes from immunoSEQ multiplex PCR, and its TCRdb copy is limited to in-frame clones, with some not included. The sample shows around 100,000 clones, 55% of them seen only once. These data are taken from a study of CD8+ T cells in alopecia areata. Overall study results and limits: Lesional tissue from the scalp (especially in alopecia totalis/universalis) showed higher clonality than normal scalp.

V and J are TRBV29-1 and TRBJ1-1; TRBD1 aligns across 7 bases. The TCR originated in a human donor in good health. The specimen was CD4+ T cells sorted from blood. The CDR3 protein is CSVEQGQATEAFF. The CDR3 DNA sequence: TGCAGCGTTGAGCAAGGACAGGCCACTGAAGCTTTCTTT.